The T cell receptor beta chain described here comes from a study of shared clonotypes between healthy human individuals. Whole-study findings and limits: Among the subsets, naive ones generally showed larger estimated richness than memory ones.

An even split of each subset's genomic DNA across several immunoSEQ plates was performed. TCRdb's table, derived via immunoSEQ multiplex PCR, lists solely in-frame clones and lacks some. Among about a million clones listed, about 80% were seen once. In regard to this clone: Its specificity is unknown.

CDR1 and CDR2 from the germline V gene are ENHRY and SYGVKD. The length of the CDR3 is 15 residues. J was trimmed by 1 base and V by 9 bases; bases with no gene match: 9. The split of CD4+ cells yielded CD45RA+ naive and CD45RA-negative memory subsets. The chain is built from TRBV10-3 and TRBJ1-1; 9 positions agree with TRBD1. The sequence was collected from a young man in good health. Some clones in this sample may be carry-over from other donors' samples. Sequencing used memory CD4+ T cells from PBMCs. Subset specified: CD45RA-negative fraction. CDR3 sequence reads: CAMHGTGSGNTEAFF. CDR3 nucleotide sequence: TGTGCCATGCACGGGACAGGGAGTGGGAACACTGAAGCTTTCTTT.